The 2 T cell receptor beta chains presented below share a single source sample, sequenced in a study of T cells in Graves' hyperthyroidism and ophthalmopathy. What was amplified from RNA transcripts were TCR beta CDR3 regions. First-round RT-PCR targeting the TCR CDR3 was performed with the HTBI primer set. From the multiplex PCR reads, TCRdb called clonotypes with MiXCR, one entry per CDR3 protein. In the table there are approximately 560,000 distinct CDR3 sequences, about 15% of which are singletons. The sequencing input was blood. These receptors originate from a woman aged 25 to 39 with Graves' hyperthyroidism.

This clonotype was counted at least ten times. This CDR3 reads CAWVGQVVYAGTNTEAFF. In DNA, the CDR3 is TGTGCCTGGGTAGGACAGGTTGTTTACGCGGGCACGAACACTGAAGCTTTCTTT. The chain is built from TRBV30 and TRBJ1-1, with TRBD1 matching over 7 bases. The CDR3 covers 18 residues. Trimming at V came to 5 bases and at J to 1 base, leaving 19 bases not matched to a gene. In germline, CDR1 is GTSNPN, CDR2 SVGIG (reference sequence).

In this sample, this clonotype turned up many times. The genes are TRBV12-3 or TRBV12-4 and TRBJ1-2; D uncertain. This CDR3 contains 13 residues. V was trimmed by 5 bases and J by 7 bases, leaving 14 bases between them. CDR3 coding DNA: TGTGCCAGCAGTCTTATTGGAACTGGTGGCTACACCTTC. Translating gives CASSLIGTGGYTF.